The T cell receptor beta chain described here comes from a study of neoadjuvant anti-PD-1 for oral cavity cancer. Overall study context: Nivolumab at 3 mg/kg was mostly given biweekly, three to four doses, pre-surgery. Around day 43, patients without progression received a fourth nivolumab dose before surgery.

Method: immunoSEQ multiplex PCR; TCRdb's copy keeps in-frame clones and lacks some. This sample has about 32,000 clones, with about 80% found just once. The V and J ends lost 3 bases and 0 bases, in that order; junction bases with no gene match: 13. The germline V gene has CDR1 LGHNA and CDR2 YNFKEQ. The CDR3 totals 19 residues. Time point: after neoadjuvant nivolumab, at surgical resection. This TCR was sampled from a person between 40 and 85 years old with oral cavity squamous cell carcinoma. This rearrangement joins TRBV4-2 to TRBJ1-5; the match to TRBD1 covers 8 bases. The sequenced sample was PBMCs, obtained after nivolumab (anti-PD-1) treatment. The CDR3 region is CASSQDWTGSRVSNQPQHF. Here the CDR3 DNA reads TGTGCCAGCAGCCAGGATTGGACAGGGTCCAGGGTTAGCAATCAGCCCCAGCATTTT.